Listed here are 3 T cell receptor beta chains from one sample, sequenced in a study of neurological immune-mediated disorders. TCRdb reanalysed the 5' RACE reads using MiXCR and keeps one entry per CDR3 protein. The table lists around 10,000 distinct CDR3 sequences, roughly 21% of them singletons. The sample comprised CD8+ T cells from blood. The source of these receptors is an older woman with HTLV-1-associated myelopathy (HAM/TSP).

Ten or more counts support this clonotype. The rearrangement joins TRBV5-1 to TRBJ1-2; the D is unclear. The germline V and J ends were trimmed by 1 base and 6 bases, with 16 bases remaining between them. Germline V CDR1 and CDR2: SGHRS, YFSETQ. The CDR3 sequence is 15 residues long. The CDR3 protein is CASSLSPYLGDGYTF. The CDR3 bases are TGCGCCAGCAGCTTGTCTCCATACCTTGGGGATGGCTACACCTTC.

By sample share, this clonotype is medium-sized. The J gene is TRBJ1-5, the V gene TRBV20-1, with D unresolved. CDR3 length: 13 residues. Deletions cut 5 bases from V and 9 bases from J, with 17 bases between. Germline V gene data show CDR1 as DFQATT and CDR2 as SNEGSKA (reference sequence). This CDR3 is CSALRTGSGPQHF. For the CDR3, the DNA is TGCAGTGCTCTCAGAACCGGGTCCGGGCCCCAGCATTTT.

This clonotype was counted ten times or more. The chain recombines TRBV20-1 with TRBJ1-3; D perhaps matches TRBD1 (6 bases). V was trimmed by 0 bases and J by 2 bases, leaving 8 bases between them. Germline V CDR1 and CDR2: DFQATT, SNEGSKA (reference sequence). The CDR3 is made up of 14 amino acids. CDR3 residues: CSARDNRAGNTIYF. The CDR3 bases are TGCAGTGCTAGAGATAACAGGGCTGGAAACACCATATATTTT.